This T cell receptor beta chain emerged from a study of human T cells and chemical hapten exposure. CDR1 is SEHNR and CDR2 is FQNEAQ in the germline V gene (reference sequence). V gave up 0 bases and J gave up 5 bases, with 11 bases separating them. The CDR3 totals 15 residues. The time point denotes: pre-sensitization, week 0. As to treatment: therapeutic diphenylcyclopropenone sensitization with weekly scalp DPC. Blood draws came first, before each patch test. The table lists this clonotype with a few counts. TCRdb reprocessed the RACE reads via MiXCR and lists one record per CDR3 protein. Found here are 150,000 to 200,000 distinct CDR3 sequences, around 30% of them singletons; the top ten hold just under 3%.

V is TRBV7-9 and J is TRBJ2-1; D not certain. The material was whole blood, obtained in connection with sensitization to the hapten diphenylcyclopropenone (DPC). This clonotype was sampled from a woman younger than 45 with alopecia areata. Some clones in this sample may be carry-over from other donors' samples. The CDR3 is CASSLAWQINNEQFF. The CDR3 DNA follows: TGTGCCAGCAGCTTAGCTTGGCAGATTAACAATGAGCAGTTCTTC.